The present T cell receptor (beta chain) was sequenced within a study of cytomegalovirus exposure and HLA in healthy donors. For this clone: Its target is unknown.

General study points: Most CMV-associated TCR beta chains were later found to appear HLA-restricted.

Germline loops: CDR1 ENHRY, CDR2 SYGVKD. The CDR3 is made up of 13 amino acids. V was trimmed by 4 bases and J by 1 base, leaving 7 bases between them. The primer mix had 60 Vbeta and 13 Jbeta primers. The method was immunoSEQ multiplex PCR; TCRdb's version includes in-frame clones alone and lacks a portion of them. The sample lists 150,000 to 200,000 clones; approximately 78% were seen once. This receptor was obtained from a male donor in good health and CMV-seronegative. Sequencing was carried out using PBMCs. The rearrangement joins TRBV10-3 to TRBJ1-2, with D uncertain. The CDR3 region is CAISGTNNYGYTF. CDR3 coding DNA: TGTGCCATCAGTGGGACTAATAACTATGGCTACACCTTC.